This T cell receptor beta chain was observed in a study of cytomegalovirus exposure and HLA in healthy donors. On this clone itself: Antigen: not known.

The PCR was carried out with 60 Vbeta primers and 13 Jbeta primers. Repertoires were generated with immunoSEQ multiplex PCR, while TCRdb's copy carries only in-frame clones and drops some. The table shows about 110,000 clones, with 80% to 85% occurring only once. Study-wide results and caveats: In vitro assays verified that a few CMV-associated chains recognized CMV antigens specifically. Fewer N-insertions (relative to the approximately 670-donor mean) were reportedly seen in an Asian-associated ancestry cluster in a later analysis.

Germline values: CDR1 SGHTA, CDR2 FQGTGA. Unmatched junction bases numbered 4, after V lost 5 bases and J lost 2 bases. This CDR3 region has 15 residues. The sequencing sample was made of PBMCs. This clonotype originated in an older woman in good health and CMV-seropositive. The rearrangement uses TRBV7-3 and TRBJ2-1; TRBD2 aligns across 9 bases. DNA for the CDR3: TGTGCCAGCAGCAAGGGACTAGCAACCTACAATGAGCAGTTCTTC. This codes for CASSKGLATYNEQFF.